This T cell receptor beta chain was recovered during a study of T cells in Graves' hyperthyroidism and ophthalmopathy. The TCR beta CDR3 regions underwent amplification using RNA transcripts as the source. First-round RT-PCR targeting the TCR CDR3 was performed with the HTBI primer set. TCRdb passed the multiplex PCR reads through MiXCR, listing each CDR3 protein once. The sample records approximately 600,000 distinct CDR3 sequences, 14% being singletons. This TCR was recovered from a woman between 18 and 29 years old with Graves' ophthalmopathy. Sequencing input: blood.

DNA for the CDR3: TGTGCCAGCAGTGAAGCCGGGGCAAACAGGGGCAATCAGCCCCAGCATTTT. This encodes CASSEAGANRGNQPQHF. The J gene is TRBJ1-5, the V gene TRBV6-4; weak D call: TRBD1 (6 bases). CDR1 and CDR2 (germline): MRHNA, SNTAGT. Trimming stripped 3 bases from V and 2 bases from J, with 17 bases between. This CDR3 spans 17 amino acids.